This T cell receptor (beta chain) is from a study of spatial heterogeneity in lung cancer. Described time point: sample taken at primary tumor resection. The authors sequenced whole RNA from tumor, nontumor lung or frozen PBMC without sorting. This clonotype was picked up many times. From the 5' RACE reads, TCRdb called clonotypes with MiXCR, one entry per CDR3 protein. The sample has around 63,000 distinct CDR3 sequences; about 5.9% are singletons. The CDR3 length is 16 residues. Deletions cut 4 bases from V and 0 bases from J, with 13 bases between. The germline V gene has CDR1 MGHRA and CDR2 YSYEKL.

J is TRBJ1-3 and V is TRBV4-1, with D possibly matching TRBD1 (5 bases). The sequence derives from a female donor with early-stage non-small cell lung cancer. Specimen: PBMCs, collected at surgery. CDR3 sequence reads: CASSRQTAISGNTIYF. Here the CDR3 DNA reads TGCGCCAGCAGCCGACAGACAGCAATCTCTGGAAACACCATATATTTT.